This TCR beta chain was captured by sequencing in a study of T cell changes during pregnancy in multiple sclerosis. The assay was immunoSEQ multiplex PCR, and TCRdb's table has in-frame clones only and misses some. The table has 40,000 to 60,000 clones, around 90% seen once; the top ten hold roughly 10%. V trimming: 4 bases; J trimming: 4 bases; junction bases outside the gene matches: 10. The CDR3 covers 16 residues. Looked up from germline, CDR1 is SGHDN and CDR2 is FVKESK. Source: CD8+ T cells from peripheral blood mononuclear cells, taken after pregnancy. The TCR was taken from a female donor with multiple sclerosis, enrolled in a pregnancy study. The V call is TRBV14, the J call TRBJ2-7; 10 positions match TRBD1. CDR3 amino acids: CASSPRRWTGGYEQYF. CDR3 bases: TGTGCCAGCAGCCCAAGGCGGTGGACAGGGGGTTACGAGCAGTACTTC.